This T cell receptor (beta chain) was recovered during a study of metastatic and nonmetastatic thyroid tumors. Study as a whole: Across peripheral blood and tumor or nodule tissue samples taken from malignant and benign thyroid patients, the repertoires were compared with one another.

Source study methods: Across clinicopathological groups, CDR3 differences served as the basis for building a distant-metastasis classifier for papillary thyroid cancer. TCRdb reanalyzed the PCR reads with MiXCR. The V and J calls were not made by the authors but by TCRdb's processing. The data hold about 22,000 clones, with 30% to 40% observed a single time. Thyroid surgery took place with no prior treatment in any patient. The CDR3 has 14 residues. Germline V gene lookup returns CDR1 GTSNPN and CDR2 SVGIG (reference sequence). The V and J ends lost 0 bases and 6 bases respectively, with 12 bases between them.

The TCR sequence derives from a male donor with papillary thyroid cancer or a benign thyroid nodule (not recorded which). Some clones in this sample may be carry-over from other donors' samples. The sample comprised blood. V is TRBV30 and J is TRBJ1-5, with D perhaps TRBD1 (6 bases). The CDR3 here is CAWSVGGGGQPQHF. CDR3 coding DNA: TGTGCCTGGAGTGTCGGAGGGGGAGGTCAGCCCCAGCATTTT.